This T cell receptor beta chain appears in the sequencing data of a study of neurological immune-mediated disorders. Points from the study as a whole: Expanded clones shared no CDR3 amino acid sequences across subjects, suggesting private repertoires in all groups.

The sample's time point: longitudinal time-point 3. 5'RACE with 10-nucleotide random UMIs generated the cDNA. TCRdb called the 5' RACE reads again in MiXCR, with one record for every CDR3 protein. The repertoire holds more than 40,000 distinct CDR3 sequences, about 13% seen once, with 7.5% to 9.5% in the top ten. This clonotype has a count of ten or more. Its antigen is not identified. The CDR3 runs to 14 residues. The germline gives CDR1 SEHNR, CDR2 FQNEAQ (reference sequence). The V segment lost 5 bases and the J segment 2 bases; nucleotides outside the gene matches: 5. The source material was PBMCs. This receptor was obtained from a male donor with HTLV-1-associated myelopathy (HAM/TSP). V usage is TRBV7-9 and J usage is TRBJ2-7, with TRBD1 matching over 8 bases. CDR3 sequence reads: CASSRTGRPYEQYF. The CDR3, as DNA: TGTGCCAGCAGCAGGACAGGGCGCCCCTACGAGCAGTACTTC.